Below, one T cell receptor (beta chain) is given with its context. The data were taken from a study of blood T cell repertoires in COVID-19. Study information: The analysed material was cDNA or gDNA that came from T cells, B-cell-depleted T cells, or PBMCs.

The CDR3 contains 18 residues. V was cut by 2 bases and J by 0 bases, with 15 bases left in between. The germline V gene encodes CDR1 SGHRS and CDR2 YFSETQ. In the original processing: Estimation of nucleated cell counts relied on the amplification of reference gene primers. Measured with immunoSEQ multiplex PCR; TCRdb has only the in-frame clones, and not every one. V and J calls and clone size are copied from that table; D and trimming were computed from the DNA. The sample consists of about 230,000 clones, 75% to 85% of them appearing once. The chain links TRBV5-1 to TRBJ2-6; D might be TRBD2 (6 bases). The sample taken for sequencing was peripheral blood. This TCR came from a man aged 45-65 years with COVID-19, enrolled during active disease. The CDR3 reads CASSFPGAKSSGANVLTF. CDR3 in DNA: TGCGCCAGCAGCTTTCCGGGAGCCAAGAGCTCTGGGGCCAACGTCCTGACTTTC.